This record covers a single T cell receptor beta chain. This sample is drawn from a study of blood T cell repertoires in COVID-19. In the authors' workflow: Reference gene primer amplification gave estimated nucleated cell counts. Measured with immunoSEQ multiplex PCR; TCRdb has only the in-frame clones, and not every one. V, J and clone size reflect that table, while D and trimming were determined from the DNA. The repertoire includes hundreds of thousands of clones, 90% of them detected once, and about 15% sits in the top ten. Adults between roughly 18 and 89 years of age took part from about 24 US areas. Which cohort a participant joined came from the clinical history participants gave. Shortly before study entry, within 2 weeks, exposed participants had met a COVID-19 case. Germline-derived CDR1 and CDR2 are LNHNV and YYDKDF (reference sequence). There are 14 residues in the CDR3. V shed 5 bases and J shed 1 base, with 11 bases lying between them.

This receptor was obtained from a man aged 25 to 45 who had been exposed to COVID-19. V gene TRBV15 combines with J gene TRBJ1-1; a possible D gene is TRBD1 (6 bases). Sequenced sample: PBMCs or T cells enriched from blood (not recorded which). This chain's CDR3 is CATSRGQPNTEAFF. The CDR3 DNA is TGTGCCACCAGCCGTGGACAGCCGAACACTGAAGCTTTCTTT.